This TCR beta chain was recorded in a study of beta chain features in type 1 diabetes. Isolated RNA was reverse transcribed in full, so expressed TCRB transcripts were sequenced. The repertoire was sequenced with immunoSEQ multiplex PCR; TCRdb's copy has only in-frame clones and lacks some. The sample shows roughly 240,000 clones, 55% to 70% of them seen only once. Whole-study results and caveats: Patients' naive, central memory and Treg TCRB repertoires seemed closer to one another than those of healthy donors.

To note about this clone: Its matching antigen is unknown.

Trimming stripped 4 bases from V and 11 bases from J, with 14 bases between. In germline, CDR1 is GTSNPN, CDR2 SVGIG (reference sequence). The CDR3 extends over 11 amino acids. The TCR was taken from a man under 40 in good health. The chain combines TRBV30 with TRBJ1-1; D remains unclear. Sequencing input: naive CD4+ T cells from blood. CDR3: CAWTTRTEAFF. CDR3 bases: TGTGCCTGGACCACCCGGACGGAGGCTTTCTTT.